These 27 T cell receptor beta chains share one sample of origin, sequenced in a study of control samples from healthy donors and cancer patients. Measured with immunoSEQ multiplex PCR; TCRdb has only the in-frame clones, and not every one. The data show about 180,000 clones, roughly nine tenths seen once. Source material: blood. These receptors were collected from a man aged 25 to 45 in good health.

The chain employs TRBV11-3 and TRBJ2-3; perhaps TRBD2 as D (6 bases). The CDR3 is 16 residues long. The germline V gene encodes CDR1 SGHNT and CDR2 YENEEA. The V end was cut by 1 base, the J end by 0 bases, with 11 bases between. CDR3 residues: CASSLGGAASTDTQYF. The CDR3 bases are TGTGCCAGCAGCTTAGGCGGGGCGGCTAGCACAGATACGCAGTATTTT.

This sequence joins TRBV18 and TRBJ1-1; tentatively, D is TRBD1 (5 bases). The CDR3 sequence is 13 residues long. Germline-derived CDR1 and CDR2 are KGHSH and LQKENI. Trimming removed 2 bases from V and 5 bases from J, with 9 bases in between. Here the CDR3 DNA reads TGTGCCAGCTCACCAGTCGGGGGGACTGAAGCTTTCTTT. Protein: CASSPVGGTEAFF.

To note about this clone: The junction departs from germline at one end; a sequencing error may be responsible. CDR3 nucleotide sequence: TGTGCCTGGGGTAGGGGGGACAGGGACACAGTTACGCAGTATTTT. Amino acid sequence: CAWGRGDRDTVTQYF. This sequence joins TRBV30 and TRBJ2-3, with TRBD1 matching 9 bases. The germline V gene has CDR1 GTSNPN and CDR2 SVGIG (reference sequence). The CDR3 is 15 amino acids.

This rearrangement joins TRBV19 to TRBJ2-7; tentatively, D is TRBD1 (5 bases). This CDR3 contains 14 residues. Trimming took off 3 bases at V and 3 bases at J, with 12 bases between the two ends. CDR1 is LNHDA, CDR2 SQIVND, per germline (reference sequence). The chain's CDR3 is CASSIGPGIYEQYF. CDR3 bases: TGTGCCAGTAGTATTGGTCCAGGGATCTACGAGCAGTACTTC.

The V call is TRBV6-5, the J call TRBJ2-3; D remains unclear. Germline V gene data show CDR1 as MNHEY and CDR2 as SVGAGI. Deletions cut 0 bases from V and 6 bases from J, with 10 bases between. The length of the CDR3 is 14 residues. In DNA, the CDR3 is TGTGCCAGCAGTTACTCGCCGGGTCGGGATACGCAGTATTTT. Translated, it gives CASSYSPGRDTQYF.

This chain uses TRBV7-3 with TRBJ2-1, with 11 bases identical to TRBD2. CDR3 size: 15 residues. The V and J ends lost 5 bases and 8 bases, in that order; junction bases with no gene match: 8. CDR1 SGHTA and CDR2 FQGTGA come from the germline V gene. CDR3: CASSTSSGRNDEQFF. As DNA, the CDR3 is TGTGCCAGCAGCACTTCTAGCGGGAGGAACGATGAGCAGTTCTTC.

J is TRBJ2-7 and V is TRBV5-5; D tentatively reads TRBD1 or TRBD2 (6 bases each). Trimming cost V 4 bases and J 3 bases, with 17 bases left between them. The CDR3 loop spans 15 amino acids. From germline, CDR1 is SGHKS and CDR2 YYEKEE (reference sequence). The CDR3 region has the DNA TGTGCCAGCAGCCCCGGTCCGGGGGCTCACTACGAGCAGTACTTC. Protein product: CASSPGPGAHYEQYF.

This chain links TRBV19 with TRBJ2-7; 11 nucleotides align to TRBD2. The CDR3 extends over 15 amino acids. V lost 1 base and J lost 5; bases outside the gene matches: 4. Germline V gene lookup returns CDR1 LNHDA and CDR2 SQIVND (reference sequence). The CDR3 nucleotides read TGTGCCAGTAGTATAGTAGCGGGAGGGCCCCACGAGCAGTACTTC. Amino acids: CASSIVAGGPHEQYF.

The chain carries TRBV6-6 and TRBJ2-5, with D perhaps matching TRBD2 (6 bases). The germline gives CDR1 MNHNY, CDR2 SVGAGI (reference sequence). Trimming removed 7 bases at V and 1 base at J, with 10 bases between. This CDR3 contains 13 residues. As DNA, the CDR3 is TGTGCCAGCACCCGGGACTTCCAAGAGACCCAGTACTTC. This translates into CASTRDFQETQYF.

This clone was detected once. The chain joins TRBV19 to TRBJ1-1; no firm D call. This CDR3 is built from 13 residues. Trimming took off 5 bases at V and 1 base at J, with 8 bases between the two ends. Germline assignment: CDR1 LNHDA and CDR2 SQIVND (reference sequence). The CDR3 DNA follows: TGTGCCAGTAGTGAGGGAGCGAACACTGAAGCTTTCTTT. Translation gives CASSEGANTEAFF.

The chain carries TRBV10-3 and TRBJ1-2; D gene ambiguous. CDR3 size: 14 residues. V was shortened by 2 bases and J by 1 base, with 8 bases between the two germline ends. The germline V gene has CDR1 ENHRY and CDR2 SYGVKD. CDR3 sequence (DNA): TGTGCCATCAGTGAGCAGGCCCATAACTATGGCTACACCTTC. Protein product: CAISEQAHNYGYTF.

The chain couples TRBV5-4 to TRBJ1-5; D ambiguous. Germline V gives CDR1 SGHNT, CDR2 YYREEE (reference sequence). The CDR3 has 13 residues. Deletions cut 0 bases from V and 7 bases from J, with 8 bases between. As DNA, the CDR3 is TGTGCCAGCAGCTTGGCTATGGGCCAGCCCCAGCATTTT. Protein: CASSLAMGQPQHF.

A few counts support this clone. The chain is built from TRBV18 and TRBJ2-1, with 8 bases aligning to TRBD2. The CDR3 loop spans 13 amino acids. The V segment lost 3 bases and the J segment 7 bases; nucleotides outside the gene matches: 2. The germline V gene has CDR1 KGHSH and CDR2 LQKENI. The CDR3 sequence is CASSPGLENEQFF. The CDR3 nucleotides read TGTGCCAGCTCACCGGGACTAGAAAATGAGCAGTTCTTC.

The V and J genes are TRBV28 and TRBJ2-5; D remains ambiguous. The CDR3 totals 14 residues. Germline CDR1 reads MDHEN; CDR2 reads SYDVKM. V shed 3 bases and J shed 1 base, with 9 bases lying between them. CDR3 nucleotide sequence: TGTGCCAGCAGTTTGTCGGCCGGCCAAGAGACCCAGTACTTC. Encoded protein: CASSLSAGQETQYF. Combining the CDR3 with reference TRBV28 and TRBJ2-5 gives the whole variable domain DVKVTQSSRYLVKRTGEKVFLECVQDMDHENMFWYRQDPGLGLRLIYFSYDVKMKEKGDIPEGYSVSREKKERFSLILESASTNQTSMYLCASSLSAGQETQYFGPGTRLLVL.

The DNA for the CDR3 is TGTGCCAGCAGCCCTCGGACGTACGAGCAGTACTTC. It yields the protein CASSPRTYEQYF. This chain connects TRBV7-2 to TRBJ2-7; D gene ambiguous. The CDR3 is 12 residues long. From germline, CDR1 is SGHTA and CDR2 FQGNSA. V gave up 5 bases and J gave up 4 bases, with 9 bases separating them.

The J gene is TRBJ2-1, the V gene TRBV24-1, with TRBD2 as a possible D gene (6 bases). Germline V gene data show CDR1 as KGHDR and CDR2 as SFDVKD. V lost 4 bases and J lost 6, with 12 bases in between. CDR3 length: 14 amino acids. The CDR3 DNA follows: TGTGCCACCAGTGACCCTGGGGGGTCCAATGAGCAGTTCTTC. It codes for CATSDPGGSNEQFF.

This sequence joins TRBV4-3 and TRBJ1-6; 9 bases align to TRBD1. The germline V gene encodes CDR1 LGHNA and CDR2 YSLEER. The CDR3 has 15 residues. Trimming removed 8 bases from V and 7 bases from J; junction bases left unmatched: 9. The CDR3 here is CASGDGQGRNSPLHF. The DNA for the CDR3 is TGCGCCAGCGGGGACGGACAGGGGCGGAATTCACCCCTCCACTTT.

This chain uses TRBV29-1 with TRBJ1-1; the D gene is possibly TRBD1 (6 bases). Trimming removed 5 bases at V and 1 base at J, with 8 bases between. This CDR3 contains 12 residues. Germline V CDR1 and CDR2: SQVTM, ANQGSEA. The CDR3 loop is CSVNRANTEAFF. The CDR3 nucleotides are TGCAGCGTTAACAGGGCGAACACTGAAGCTTTCTTT.

This chain uses TRBV7-7 with TRBJ2-1, with D perhaps being TRBD1 or TRBD2 (5 bases each). This CDR3 spans 16 amino acids. The ends were cut back, 5 bases at V and 0 bases at J, with 14 bases in the middle. The germline V gene has CDR1 SSHAT and CDR2 FNYEAQ (reference sequence). The chain's CDR3 is CASSPFMGDSYNEQFF. CDR3 DNA sequence: TGTGCCAGCAGCCCATTCATGGGGGACTCCTACAATGAGCAGTTCTTC. The full variable domain, in which reference TRBV7-7 and TRBJ2-1 provide the parts outside the CDR3, is GAGVSQSPRYKVTKRGQDVTLRCDPISSHATLYWYQQALGQGPEFLTYFNYEAQPDKSGLPSDRFSAERPEGSISTLTIQRTEQRDSAMYRCASSPFMGDSYNEQFFGPGTRLTVL.

The J gene is TRBJ1-2, the V gene TRBV19; D is unresolved. V was pared by 10 bases and J by 5 bases, with 17 bases between. Germline V gene sequence: CDR1 LNHDA, CDR2 SQIVND (reference sequence). The CDR3 runs 13 residues. DNA for the CDR3: TGTGCCATTCAGCCGGACGGCCTTTATGGCTACACCTTC. Its translation: CAIQPDGLYGYTF.

The rearrangement uses TRBV5-5 and TRBJ1-6; unclear D gene. Germline assignment: CDR1 SGHKS and CDR2 YYEKEE (reference sequence). The CDR3 contains 15 residues. Trimming left V 4 bases short and J 6 bases short, with 14 bases between. CDR3 in amino acids: CASSVNSGSNSPLHF. CDR3 bases: TGTGCCAGCAGCGTAAACTCCGGCAGTAATTCACCCCTCCACTTT. Complete variable domain (other parts from reference TRBV5-5 and TRBJ1-6): DAGVTQSPTHLIKTRGQQVTLRCSPISGHKSVSWYQQVLGQGPQFIFQYYEKEERGRGNFPDRFSARQFPNYSSELNVNALLLGDSALYLCASSVNSGSNSPLHFGNGTRLTVT.

The chain has TRBV2 and TRBJ1-5; D not resolved. This CDR3 is 14 amino acids long. V was pared by 6 bases and J by 0 bases, with 9 bases between. Germline V gene sequence: CDR1 SNHLY, CDR2 FYNNEI. CDR3 sequence reads: CASSLDGSNQPQHF. The CDR3 nucleotides read TGTGCCAGCAGCCTGGACGGTAGCAATCAGCCCCAGCATTTT.

The V call is TRBV5-8, the J call TRBJ2-3; possible D gene TRBD1, 6 bases. The CDR3 runs 16 residues. V dropped 4 bases and J dropped 0 bases, with 15 bases sitting between them. Germline values: CDR1 SGHTS, CDR2 YDEGEE. The CDR3 region has the DNA TGTGCCAGCAGCGGGCCCGGGACACCTAGCACAGATACGCAGTATTTT. This translates into CASSGPGTPSTDTQYF.

A remark on this clone: Different DNA sequences within this sample yield the same CDR3. The chain joins TRBV5-1 to TRBJ2-6; D remains unclear. Germline V gene sequence: CDR1 SGHRS, CDR2 YFSETQ. This CDR3 comprises 14 residues. V shed 4 bases and J shed 0 bases, with 5 bases lying between them. Written as DNA, the CDR3 is TGCGCCAGCAGCCTGAGCTCTGGGGCCAACGTCCTGACTTTC. Its protein product is CASSLSSGANVLTF. Using reference TRBV5-1 and TRBJ2-6 for the parts outside the CDR3, the full variable domain is KAGVTQTPRYLIKTRGQQVTLSCSPISGHRSVSWYQQTPGQGLQFLFEYFSETQRNKGNFPGRFSGRQFSNSRSEMNVSTLELGDSALYLCASSLSSGANVLTFGAGSRLTVL.

V is TRBV7-2 and J is TRBJ2-7; a possible D gene is TRBD1 (6 bases). The germline CDR1 and CDR2 sequences are SGHTA and FQGNSA. The germline V and J ends were trimmed by 3 bases and 5 bases, with 11 bases remaining between them. CDR3 length equals 13 residues. The chain's CDR3 is CASSFGRGNEQYF. The CDR3 DNA follows: TGTGCCAGCAGCTTCGGCAGGGGCAACGAGCAGTACTTC.

V usage is TRBV18 and J usage is TRBJ1-5; D ambiguous. Germline V gene sequence: CDR1 KGHSH, CDR2 LQKENI. V shed 4 bases and J shed 4 bases, with 11 bases lying between them. This CDR3 comprises 14 residues. CDR3: CASSLVGRNQPQHF. As DNA, the CDR3 is TGTGCCAGCTCACTGGTCGGTCGAAATCAGCCCCAGCATTTT.

The rearrangement uses TRBV5-4 and TRBJ2-5, with 7 positions matching TRBD1. Trimming at V came to 0 bases and at J to 7 bases, leaving 12 bases not matched to a gene. This CDR3 is 16 amino acids long. The germline V gene has CDR1 SGHNT and CDR2 YYREEE (reference sequence). CDR3 in DNA: TGTGCCAGCAGCTTGGCCCGGGACAGCCCGGCGGTGACCCAGTACTTC. The encoded protein is CASSLARDSPAVTQYF.